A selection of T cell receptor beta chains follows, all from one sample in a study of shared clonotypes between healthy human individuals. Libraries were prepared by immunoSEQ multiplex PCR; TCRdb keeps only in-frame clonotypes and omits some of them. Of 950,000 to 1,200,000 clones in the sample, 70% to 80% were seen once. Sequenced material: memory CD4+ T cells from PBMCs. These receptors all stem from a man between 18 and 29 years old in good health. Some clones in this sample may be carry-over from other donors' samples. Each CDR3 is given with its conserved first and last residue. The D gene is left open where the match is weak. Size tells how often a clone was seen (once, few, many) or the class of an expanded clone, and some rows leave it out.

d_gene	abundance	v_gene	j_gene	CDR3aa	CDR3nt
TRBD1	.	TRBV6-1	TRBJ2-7	CASSGRQGAYEQYF	TGTGCCAGCAGTGGCAGACAGGGGGCCTACGAGCAGTACTTC
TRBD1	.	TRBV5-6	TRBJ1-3	CASSSRVRQRTGGAGDF	TGTGCCAGCAGCTCCCGTGTCAGGCAACGGACAGGGGGCGCCGGGGATTTT
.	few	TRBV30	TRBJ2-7	CAWSRQALTYEQYF	TGTGCCTGGAGTCGACAGGCGCTTACCTACGAGCAGTACTTC
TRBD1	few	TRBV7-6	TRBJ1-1	CASSLSTGGTEAFF	TGTGCCAGCAGCTTAAGCACAGGGGGCACTGAAGCTTTCTTT
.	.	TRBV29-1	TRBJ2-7	CSVDWASSYEQYF	TGCAGCGTTGATTGGGCAAGCTCCTACGAGCAGTACTTC
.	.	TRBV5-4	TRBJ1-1	CASSLGPISAGTEAFF	TGTGCCAGCAGCTTGGGGCCCATCTCGGCGGGCACTGAAGCTTTCTTT
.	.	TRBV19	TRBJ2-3	CASSIQGVTGTDTQYF	TGTGCCAGTAGTATACAGGGAGTTACGGGCACAGATACGCAGTATTTT
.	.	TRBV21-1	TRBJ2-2	CASSKGLDANTGELFF	TGTGCCAGCAGCAAAGGCCTGGACGCGAACACCGGGGAGCTGTTTTTT
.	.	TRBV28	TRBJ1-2	CASSLARYGYTF	TGTGCCAGCAGTTTAGCGCGGTATGGCTACACCTTC
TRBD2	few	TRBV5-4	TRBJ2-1	CASSLASGRAGEQFF	TGTGCCAGCAGCTTGGCTAGCGGGAGGGCAGGTGAGCAGTTCTTC
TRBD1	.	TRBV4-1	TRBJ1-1	CASSQWGRGRLNTEAFF	TGCGCCAGCAGCCAATGGGGCAGGGGGCGCTTGAACACTGAAGCTTTCTTT
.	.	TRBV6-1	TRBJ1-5	CASQVGPRNQPQHF	TGTGCCTCCCAAGTGGGGCCCCGAAATCAGCCCCAGCATTTT
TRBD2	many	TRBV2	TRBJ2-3	CASSAMGGLVSDTQYF	TGTGCCAGCAGCGCCATGGGGGGACTAGTATCAGATACGCAGTATTTT
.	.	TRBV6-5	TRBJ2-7	CASRSWGITTYEQYF	TGTGCCAGCAGGTCTTGGGGAATCACAACCTACGAGCAGTACTTC
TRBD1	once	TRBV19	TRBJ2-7	CASSIDRRTGMFEQYF	TGTGCCAGTAGTATAGATAGGCGGACAGGTATGTTCGAGCAGTACTTC
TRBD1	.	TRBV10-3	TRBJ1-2	CAIRWDSNYGYTF	TGTGCCATTAGGTGGGACAGCAACTATGGCTACACCTTC
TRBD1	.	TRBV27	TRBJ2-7	CASRMYGDRESYEQYF	TGTGCCAGCAGAATGTACGGGGACAGGGAAAGCTACGAGCAGTACTTC
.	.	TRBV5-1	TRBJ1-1	CASRLDRWGEAFF	TGCGCCAGCAGGCTTGACAGGTGGGGGGAAGCTTTCTTT
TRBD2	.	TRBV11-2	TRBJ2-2	CASSLDAGLKRVGGELFF	TGTGCCAGCAGCTTAGATGCGGGACTAAAGCGGGTCGGCGGGGAGCTGTTTTTT
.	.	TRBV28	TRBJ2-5	CASSPNLGQETQYF	TGTGCCAGCAGCCCTAATTTAGGACAAGAGACCCAGTACTTC
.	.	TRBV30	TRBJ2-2	CAWSVGRTNTGELFF	TGTGCCTGGAGTGTAGGAAGAACGAACACCGGGGAGCTGTTTTTT
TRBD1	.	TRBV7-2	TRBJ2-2	CASSLDRVTGELFF	TGTGCCAGCAGTTTGGACAGGGTCACGGGGGAGCTGTTTTTT
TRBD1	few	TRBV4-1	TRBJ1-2	CASSRDQGDYYGYTF	TGCGCCAGCAGCCGAGACCAGGGGGACTACTATGGCTACACCTTC
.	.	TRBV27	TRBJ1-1	CASSFQGFGTEAFF	TGTGCCAGCAGTTTTCAGGGATTTGGCACTGAAGCTTTCTTT
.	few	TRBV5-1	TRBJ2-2	CASSFSGNTGELFF	TGCGCCAGCAGCTTTTCGGGGAATACCGGGGAGCTGTTTTTT
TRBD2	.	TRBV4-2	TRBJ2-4	CASSQDWREGDIQYF	TGTGCCAGCAGCCAAGATTGGAGGGAGGGAGACATTCAGTACTTC
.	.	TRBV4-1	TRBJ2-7	CASSVYYVSYEQYF	TGCGCCAGCAGTGTTTATTACGTCTCCTACGAGCAGTACTTC
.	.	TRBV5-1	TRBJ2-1	CASSLGDVSTEQFF	TGCGCCAGCAGCTTGGGGGACGTATCTACTGAGCAGTTCTTC
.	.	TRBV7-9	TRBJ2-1	CASSLSENEQFF	TGTGCCAGCAGCTTAAGCGAGAATGAGCAGTTCTTC
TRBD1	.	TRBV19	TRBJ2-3	CASSIDPRGRSVTQYF	TGTGCCAGTAGTATCGACCCCAGGGGGCGTTCGGTTACGCAGTATTTT
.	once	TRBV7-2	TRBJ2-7	CASSFAQVYEQYF	TGTGCCAGCAGCTTTGCCCAAGTCTACGAGCAGTACTTC
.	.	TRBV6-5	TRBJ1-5	CASSRQGNQPQHF	TGTGCCAGCAGTCGCCAGGGCAATCAGCCCCAGCATTTT
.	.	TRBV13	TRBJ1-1	CASSSRAGGGLAFF	TGTGCCAGCAGCTCCCGGGCCGGGGGGGGCTTGGCTTTCTTT
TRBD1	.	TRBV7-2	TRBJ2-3	CASSLAWDRVDF	TGTGCCAGCAGCTTAGCTTGGGACAGGGTAGATTTT
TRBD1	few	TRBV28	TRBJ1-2	CASRSSTGGSGGYTF	TGTGCCAGCCGCTCGTCTACAGGGGGCTCGGGTGGCTACACCTTC
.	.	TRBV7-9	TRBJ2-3	CASSFPGGGGTQYF	TGTGCCAGCAGCTTCCCAGGGGGAGGGGGTACGCAGTATTTT
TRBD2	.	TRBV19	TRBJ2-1	CASSELANSYNEQFF	TGTGCCAGTAGTGAACTAGCGAACTCCTACAATGAGCAGTTCTTC
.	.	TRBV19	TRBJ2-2	CASNRDTGELFF	TGTGCCAGTAATAGGGACACCGGGGAGCTGTTTTTT
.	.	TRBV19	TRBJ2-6	CASIPPLGSGANVLTF	TGTGCCAGTATCCCCCCCCTTGGCTCTGGGGCCAACGTCCTGACTTTC